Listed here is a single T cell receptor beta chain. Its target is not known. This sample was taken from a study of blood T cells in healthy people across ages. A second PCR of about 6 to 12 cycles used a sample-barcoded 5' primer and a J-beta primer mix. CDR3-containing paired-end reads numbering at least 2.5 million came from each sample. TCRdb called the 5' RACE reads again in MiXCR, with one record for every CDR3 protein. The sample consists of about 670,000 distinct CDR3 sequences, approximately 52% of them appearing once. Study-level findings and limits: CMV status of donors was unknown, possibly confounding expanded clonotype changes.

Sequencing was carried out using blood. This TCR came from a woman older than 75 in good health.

The CDR3 here is CASSQEWAGNYEQFF. CDR3 DNA sequence: TGTGCCAGCAGCCAAGAATGGGCAGGGAACTATGAGCAGTTCTTC. This chain links TRBV14 with TRBJ2-1, with D perhaps TRBD1 (5 bases). Trimming stripped 0 bases from V and 8 bases from J, with 14 bases between. Per the germline V gene, CDR1 is SGHDN and CDR2 is FVKESK. The CDR3 is 15 residues long.